These 10 T cell receptor beta chains were sequenced from one sample in a study of OX40 agonist ivuxolimab in advanced cancers. Repertoires were generated with immunoSEQ multiplex PCR, while TCRdb's copy carries only in-frame clones and drops some. There are about 77,000 clones in the sample; roughly 80% occur only once, and over 3.5% lies in the top ten. The input for sequencing was CD4+ or CD8+ T cells sorted from blood, taken in a trial of the OX40 agonist ivuxolimab. The receptor set was obtained from an adult with an advanced solid tumor such as melanoma, head and neck, liver or kidney cancer.

A remark on this clone: The junction does not match germline at one end; this may be a read error. The V call is TRBV6-5, the J call TRBJ1-4; tentative D call: TRBD1 (5 bases). The CDR3 is made up of 15 amino acids. Germline loops: CDR1 MNHEY, CDR2 SVGAGI. CDR3 region: CASNYDPQGLEKLFF. CDR3 DNA sequence: TGTGCCAGCAATTACGATCCTCAGGGATTGGAAAAACTGTTTTTT.

The genes are TRBV7-9 and TRBJ1-2; 9 bases are shared with TRBD1. The CDR3 covers 13 residues. From germline, CDR1 is SEHNR and CDR2 FQNEAQ (reference sequence). V shed 5 bases, J shed 12 bases, and the junction held 10 bases outside the gene matches. DNA for the CDR3: TGTGCCAGCAGCAGAATCGGACAGGGGAAGGACACCTTC. It specifies CASSRIGQGKDTF.

The rearrangement uses TRBV9 and TRBJ1-2, with a weak D call TRBD1 (5 bases). This CDR3 region has 13 residues. Germline V gene lookup returns CDR1 SGDLS and CDR2 YYNGEE. V lost 3 bases and J lost 3, with 9 bases in between. CDR3 amino acids: CASSARQYYGYTF. The CDR3 region has the DNA TGTGCCAGCAGCGCGAGACAGTACTATGGCTACACCTTC.

The genes are TRBV7-2 and TRBJ2-2, with 8 bases identical to TRBD2. The V and J ends lost 5 bases and 9 bases, in that order; junction bases with no gene match: 20. From germline, CDR1 is SGHTA and CDR2 FQGNSA. The CDR3 has 18 amino acids. The CDR3 loop is CASSPNFGSGKVSWELFF. In DNA, the CDR3 is TGTGCCAGCAGCCCTAATTTCGGTAGCGGGAAAGTTTCCTGGGAGCTGTTTTTT.

The V call is TRBV29-1, the J call TRBJ1-1; no firm D call. Trimming removed 2 bases from V and 1 base from J, with 8 bases in between. CDR3 length equals 13 residues. Germline V CDR1 and CDR2: SQVTM, ANQGSEA. CDR3 residues: CSVEQTPNTEAFF. CDR3 DNA sequence: TGCAGCGTTGAACAGACTCCGAACACTGAAGCTTTCTTT.

The V call is TRBV7-8, the J call TRBJ2-3; 11 bases are shared with TRBD1. This CDR3 is 16 amino acids long. With V trimmed by 4 bases and J by 4 bases, 7 bases remained unmatched. Looked up from germline, CDR1 is SGHVS and CDR2 is FQNEAQ. CDR3: CASSSGQGASSDTQYF. The CDR3 nucleotides read TGTGCCAGCAGCTCCGGACAGGGGGCTTCATCAGATACGCAGTATTTT.

CDR3 region: CASSLGTGGSAFF. The CDR3 DNA reads TGCGCCAGCAGCTTAGGGACAGGGGGCTCGGCTTTCTTT. The chain combines TRBV5-1 with TRBJ1-1; 12 bases line up with TRBD1. The V gene's germline CDR1 is SGHRS and CDR2 YFSETQ. This CDR3 is 13 amino acids long. V shed 2 bases and J 11 bases; nucleotides not matched to a gene: 4. Complete variable domain (other parts from reference TRBV5-1 and TRBJ1-1): KAGVTQTPRYLIKTRGQQVTLSCSPISGHRSVSWYQQTPGQGLQFLFEYFSETQRNKGNFPGRFSGRQFSNSRSEMNVSTLELGDSALYLCASSLGTGGSAFFGQGTRLTVV.

V usage is TRBV19 and J usage is TRBJ2-5; 11 positions agree with TRBD2. The V gene's germline CDR1 is LNHDA and CDR2 SQIVND (reference sequence). CDR3 length: 17 amino acids. The ends lost 3 bases at V and 4 bases at J; junction bases unmatched: 10. This chain's CDR3 is CASSIYQASGRRETQYF. Written as DNA, the CDR3 is TGTGCCAGTAGTATCTATCAGGCTAGCGGGAGGAGAGAGACCCAGTACTTC.

This clone was recorded once. This chain uses TRBV10-2 with TRBJ2-7; 10 nucleotides line up with TRBD1. With 6 bases clipped from V and 3 bases from J, the junction kept 8 bases outside the gene matches. Germline CDR1 WSHSY, CDR2 SAAADI. The CDR3 has 15 amino acids. The CDR3 here is CASRTDRGPVYEQYF. CDR3 nucleotide sequence: TGCGCCAGCAGAACCGACAGGGGGCCTGTCTACGAGCAGTACTTC.

The rearrangement links TRBV5-1 to TRBJ1-1, with unresolved D. Germline values: CDR1 SGHRS, CDR2 YFSETQ. The CDR3 spans 14 residues. Trimming removed 0 bases from V and 8 bases from J, with 14 bases in between. For the CDR3, the DNA is TGCGCCAGCAGCTTGGGGATGGGGAATCTAGAAGCTTTCTTT. Its translation: CASSLGMGNLEAFF.